One sample yielded the 27 T cell receptor beta chains listed below, sequenced in a study of blood T cells in healthy people across ages. For the second PCR, which ran for roughly 6 to 11 cycles, a sample-barcoded 5' primer and a J-beta primer mix were used. TCRdb called the 5' RACE reads again in MiXCR, with one record for every CDR3 protein. The sample consists of about 620,000 distinct CDR3 sequences, around 50% of them appearing once. The sample comprised blood. The receptors were gathered from a woman at least 80 years old in good health.

The V and J genes are TRBV7-2 and TRBJ2-2, with 13 nucleotides matching TRBD2. CDR1 is SGHTA and CDR2 is FQGNSA in the germline V gene. The CDR3 runs to 20 residues. V was clipped by 8 bases and J by 0 bases; unmatched bases: 15. CDR3 DNA: TGTGCCAGCGCGAAGACTAGCGGGAGGCCCTTCAACCCGAACACCGGGGAGCTGTTTTTT. Residues: CASAKTSGRPFNPNTGELFF.

This clonotype was seen repeatedly, ten times or more. V gene TRBV27 combines with J gene TRBJ2-1; D remains ambiguous. CDR3 length: 14 residues. The germline gives CDR1 MNHEY, CDR2 SMNVEV (reference sequence). Trimming removed 4 bases from V and 0 bases from J, with 7 bases in between. As DNA, the CDR3 is TGTGCCAGCAGTTCCTCGAGCTCCTACAATGAGCAGTTCTTC. It is translated as CASSSSSSYNEQFF.

The sample holds a few counts of this clonotype. This sequence may be a read error, since a much larger clone differs from it by one base. The chain carries TRBV5-1 and TRBJ2-7; 7 bases agree with TRBD2. The CDR3 runs 15 residues. Germline assignment: CDR1 SGHRS and CDR2 YFSETQ. Trimming removed 1 base from V and 7 bases from J; junction bases left unmatched: 11. DNA of the CDR3: TGCGCCAGCAGCTTGTCCACTAGCGAGTACAATGAGCAGTACTTC. Amino acid sequence: CASSLSTSEYNEQYF.

There are a few counts of this clonotype. The genes are TRBV7-9 and TRBJ2-7; TRBD1 agrees at 7 bases. The V and J ends lost 1 base and 2 bases, in that order; junction bases with no gene match: 5. CDR1 and CDR2 (germline): SEHNR, FQNEAQ (reference sequence). The CDR3 length is 15 residues. The DNA of the CDR3 is TGTGCCAGCAGCTTAGGGCAGGGGGAGACCTACGAGCAGTACTTC. Protein sequence: CASSLGQGETYEQYF.

This clonotype appeared a few times. This could be a read error, since a much larger clone is one nucleotide away. The chain uses TRBV3-1 and TRBJ2-5, with no clear D. The end of the DNA is better explained by TRBJ2-1, so the J call may be wrong. Germline-derived CDR1 and CDR2 are LGHDT and YNNKEL (reference sequence). This CDR3 is 12 amino acids long. This CDR3 is CASSQFQETQFF. CDR3 nucleotide sequence: TGTGCCAGCAGCCAGTTCCAAGAGACCCAGTTCTTC.

This clonotype was observed at least ten times. This sequence joins TRBV27 and TRBJ1-4; the D is unclear. Trimming removed 5 bases from V and 2 bases from J, with 9 bases in between. Germline V gives CDR1 MNHEY, CDR2 SMNVEV (reference sequence). The CDR3 totals 14 residues. The CDR3 DNA sequence: TGTGCCAGCAGTCAGACGGGCACTAATGAAAAACTGTTTTTT. This sequence encodes CASSQTGTNEKLFF. The full variable domain, its missing parts supplied by reference TRBV27 and TRBJ1-4, is EAQVTQNPRYLITVTGKKLTVTCSQNMNHEYMSWYRQDPGLGLRQIYYSMNVEVTDKGDVPEGYKVSRKEKRNFPLILESPSPNQTSLYFCASSQTGTNEKLFFGSGTQLSVL.

A word on this clonotype: A much larger clone differs by one base, so this may be a read error. CDR3 in DNA: TGCGCCAACAGCTTGGTTAGCGGGATTGAGCAGTACTTC. The encoded protein is CANSLVSGIEQYF. The V call is TRBV5-1, the J call TRBJ2-7; 8 bases agree with TRBD2. The CDR3 is made up of 13 amino acids. Germline CDR1 and CDR2: SGHRS and YFSETQ. Full variable domain (rest looked up from reference TRBV5-1 and TRBJ2-7): KAGVTQTPRYLIKTRGQQVTLSCSPISGHRSVSWYQQTPGQGLQFLFEYFSETQRNKGNFPGRFSGRQFSNSRSEMNVSTLELGDSALYLCANSLVSGIEQYFGPGTRLTVT.

Written as DNA, the CDR3 is TGCAGTGCTAGGGGACACCTTCTACAAGAGACCCAGTACTTC. Its translation is CSARGHLLQETQYF. This rearrangement joins TRBV20-1 to TRBJ2-5; a weak D match, TRBD1 (6 bases). CDR3 length equals 14 residues. Germline-derived CDR1 and CDR2 are DFQATT and SNEGSKA (reference sequence). V shed 3 bases and J shed 2 bases, with 13 bases lying between them.

This clonotype was found once. A much larger clone differs from this one at a single base, so this may be a read error. This chain connects TRBV9 to TRBJ2-3; 9 nucleotides agree with TRBD2. The CDR3 totals 15 residues. Trimming at V came to 6 bases and at J to 6 bases, leaving 11 bases not matched to a gene. CDR1 and CDR2 (germline): SGDLS, YYNGEE. The CDR3 region is CASNERGLAGDTQYF. CDR3 nucleotides: TGTGCCAGCAACGAAAGGGGGCTAGCGGGGGATACGCAGTATTTT.

In its sample, this clonotype was seen a few times. The chain combines TRBV5-1 with TRBJ2-1, with TRBD2 matching 7 bases. The DNA matches TRBJ2-7 better at its end, which makes the J call doubtful. Looked up from germline, CDR1 is SGHRS and CDR2 is YFSETQ. The CDR3 contains 15 residues. Here the CDR3 DNA reads TGCGCCAGCAGCTTGTTGTCTAGCGGAAGCAATGAGCAGTACTTC. Protein: CASSLLSSGSNEQYF.

V gene TRBV12-3 or TRBV12-4 combines with J gene TRBJ2-3; D unclear. The ends were cut back, 5 bases at V and 4 bases at J, with 10 bases in the middle. This CDR3 is 13 amino acids long. CDR3 in amino acids: CASSIQSADTQYF. For the CDR3, the DNA is TGTGCCAGCAGTATACAAAGCGCAGATACGCAGTATTTT.

The rearrangement uses TRBV20-1 and TRBJ1-5; no firm D call. This CDR3 region has 14 residues. The germline gives CDR1 DFQATT, CDR2 SNEGSKA (reference sequence). The V end was cut by 6 bases, the J end by 5 bases, with 17 bases between. The CDR3 loop reads CSAPPDGLHQPQHF. CDR3 sequence (DNA): TGCAGTGCCCCCCCTGACGGACTACATCAGCCCCAGCATTTT.

This clonotype was picked up many times. This chain uses TRBV20-1 with TRBJ2-1; 10 bases align to TRBD2. Germline CDR1 and CDR2: DFQATT and SNEGSKA (reference sequence). The junction had 5 bases not matched to a gene; V was cut back by 5 bases and J by 7 bases. The CDR3 has 13 amino acids. As DNA, the CDR3 is TGCAGTGCTGTAGCGGGGGGTTCAAATGAGCAGTTCTTC. This translates into CSAVAGGSNEQFF.

This clonotype has ten or more counts. This chain uses TRBV6-6 with TRBJ2-5; 7 bases align to TRBD1. V dropped 7 bases and J dropped 2; count of bases not matched to a gene: 13. CDR1 and CDR2 (germline): MNHNY, SVGAGI (reference sequence). The CDR3 loop spans 16 amino acids. CDR3 nucleotides: TGTGCCAGCACCCCCCGGGATCCAGGGGGTCAAGAGACCCAGTACTTC. It specifies CASTPRDPGGQETQYF.

This clonotype has a handful of counts. The V call is TRBV9, the J call TRBJ2-7, with D possibly matching TRBD2 (7 bases). CDR1 is SGDLS, CDR2 YYNGEE, per germline. V lost 4 bases to trimming and J lost 4 bases, with 18 bases between them. The CDR3 spans 15 residues. CDR3 bases: TGTGCCAGCAGCCTTGCTTGGGGGGGCGCGTACGAGCAGTACTTC. Amino acids: CASSLAWGGAYEQYF.

V is TRBV5-1 and J is TRBJ2-3; weak D call: TRBD1 (5 bases). V dropped 5 bases and J dropped 4 bases, with 17 bases sitting between them. From germline, CDR1 is SGHRS and CDR2 YFSETQ. CDR3 size: 15 residues. As DNA, the CDR3 is TGCGCCAGCAGAGATGCGCAGGGTGGTTCAGATACGCAGTATTTT. Protein product: CASRDAQGGSDTQYF.

This clonotype was seen a handful of times. The rearrangement uses TRBV7-2 and TRBJ2-5; the match to TRBD2 covers 13 bases. V shed 4 bases and J 5 bases; nucleotides not matched to a gene: 4. Looked up from germline, CDR1 is SGHTA and CDR2 is FQGNSA. This CDR3 has 15 residues. CDR3 DNA sequence: TGTGCCAGCAGCTCCCAACTAGCGGGAGGGGAGACCCAGTACTTC. Its translation: CASSSQLAGGETQYF.

This clonotype was seen many times. The CDR3 protein is CSARGRSSYNEQFF. CDR3 DNA sequence: TGCAGTGCTAGAGGTAGGAGCTCCTACAATGAGCAGTTCTTC. The rearrangement links TRBV20-1 to TRBJ2-1, with D uncertain. Per the germline V gene, CDR1 is DFQATT and CDR2 is SNEGSKA (reference sequence). There are 14 residues in the CDR3. V was trimmed by 1 base and J by 0 bases, leaving 7 bases between them.

With regard to this clonotype: This sequence may be a read error, since a much larger clone differs from it by one base. The CDR3 protein is CASSSGFFGPPDTQYF. CDR3 coding DNA: TGTGCCAGCAGCTCTGGCTTTTTTGGACCCCCCGATACGCAGTATTTT. The rearrangement uses TRBV7-2 and TRBJ2-3; the D is unclear. Trimming stripped 4 bases from V and 6 bases from J, with 20 bases between. The CDR3 is made up of 16 amino acids. The V gene's germline CDR1 is SGHTA and CDR2 FQGNSA. Full variable domain (rest looked up from reference TRBV7-2 and TRBJ2-3): GAGVSQSPSNKVTEKGKDVELRCDPISGHTALYWYRQSLGQGLEFLIYFQGNSAPDKSGLPSDRFSAERTGGSVSTLTIQRTQQEDSAVYLCASSSGFFGPPDTQYFGPGTRLTVL.

At least ten counts were recorded for this clonotype. The chain has TRBV27 and TRBJ2-7; D is unclear. The germline V and J ends were trimmed by 5 bases and 2 bases, with 10 bases remaining between them. Germline CDR1 is MNHEY and CDR2 is SMNVEV (reference sequence). The CDR3 runs to 13 residues. The CDR3 sequence is CASSPAGPYEQYF. In nucleotides, the CDR3 is TGTGCCAGCAGTCCCGCCGGACCCTACGAGCAGTACTTC.

Many counts were recorded for this clonotype. This chain joins TRBV10-3 and TRBJ1-2; 10 bases fit TRBD1. V shed 1 base, J shed 8 bases, and the junction held 4 bases outside the gene matches. Germline values: CDR1 ENHRY, CDR2 SYGVKD. CDR3 length: 14 residues. The CDR3 DNA reads as TGTGCCATCAGTGAGTTTCGGGACAGGGGCGGCTACACCTTC. Translating gives CAISEFRDRGGYTF.

The chain recombines TRBV12-5 with TRBJ2-3; D unclear. The CDR3 is 13 residues long. From germline, CDR1 is LGHNT and CDR2 FRNRAP. The V end was cut by 5 bases, the J end by 2 bases, with 8 bases between. CDR3 sequence: CASGVPNTDTQYF. In nucleotides, the CDR3 is TGTGCTAGTGGTGTCCCAAACACAGATACGCAGTATTTT.

This chain's CDR3 is CSVKDAGRSYNEQFF. CDR3 coding DNA: TGCAGCGTGAAAGACGCTGGGAGGTCCTACAATGAGCAGTTCTTC. The rearrangement uses TRBV29-1 and TRBJ2-1; perhaps TRBD2 as D (6 bases). V lost 6 bases, J lost 1 base, and 16 bases lay in between. The CDR3 loop spans 15 amino acids. Germline V gene sequence: CDR1 SQVTM, CDR2 ANQGSEA.

The chain uses TRBV10-3 and TRBJ2-5; 12 bases line up with TRBD2. The CDR3 runs to 16 residues. Germline trimming cut 6 bases from V and 11 bases from J; bases unmatched to any gene: 16. CDR1 and CDR2 from the germline V gene are ENHRY and SYGVKD. In DNA, the CDR3 is TGTGCCATCAGGGCTAGCGGGAGGGGCACCTACAATGAGCAGTACTTC. This gives the protein CAIRASGRGTYNEQYF.

This clonotype appeared a few times. The chain employs TRBV29-1 and TRBJ2-4; the match to TRBD1 covers 7 bases. The DNA end lines up better with TRBJ2-7; the J call may be wrong. The CDR3 covers 13 residues. The germline gives CDR1 SQVTM, CDR2 ANQGSEA. CDR3 region: CSVVDRVTNEQYF. DNA for the CDR3: TGCAGCGTTGTTGACAGGGTCACCAACGAGCAGTACTTC.

The chain recombines TRBV27 with TRBJ1-2; D might be TRBD1 (5 bases). The length of the CDR3 is 14 residues. Per germline, CDR1 MNHEY and CDR2 SMNVEV (reference sequence). Trimming removed 10 bases from V and 3 bases from J, with 18 bases in between. CDR3 in amino acids: CATMGREGDYGYTF. The CDR3 DNA reads TGTGCCACCATGGGCCGGGAAGGGGACTATGGCTACACCTTC.

J is TRBJ2-6 and V is TRBV11-2, with a possible D match to TRBD1 (6 bases). V was trimmed by 7 bases and J by 2 bases, leaving 24 bases between them. The CDR3 is 19 residues long. Germline V CDR1 and CDR2: SGHAT, FQNNGV. In nucleotides, the CDR3 is TGTGCCAGCACCTCGCTAGGGGGTTTGGCTCCCGCTGGGGCCAACGTCCTGACTTTC. Translation gives CASTSLGGLAPAGANVLTF.